This T cell receptor (beta chain) was identified in a study of read filtering for tumor transcriptome and immune sequencing (dated by TCRdb to the early 2020s). Describing the broader study: The cohort had about 17 male and 11 to 15 female patients with a mean age of about 71 years, ranging from about 45 to 85. By revised international staging, eight or nine patients were R-ISS I, 15 to 20 were R-ISS II and over five were R-ISS III. The study compared TCR repertoires from targeted immune repertoire sequencing and bulk whole-transcriptome sequencing run on the same bone marrow samples. Per sample, about 4 to 10.27 million TCR-region mapped reads were obtained with IR-seq, compared with only roughly 80 to 1273 with RNA-seq. One of the main goals was to work out a read-filtering strategy for immune repertoire data, in particular whether clonotypes backed by only a single read should be removed. After DNase treatment, whole-transcriptome libraries were prepared with the TruSeq RNA Access Library Prep Kit. Findings and caveats that apply to the study as a whole: The sorted CD138-negative fraction was composed of a mixed bone marrow immune population rather than of purified T cells. When single-read clonotypes were removed, the proportions of shared clonotypes in IR-seq and RNA-seq correlated more strongly. Compared with RNA-seq, IR-seq captured clonotypes at much higher depth and more reliably, and a smaller IR-seq throughput was enough to identify most shared clonotypes. Single-read clonotypes made up approximately 84% of clonotypes but only 3% to 4% of total reads in IR-seq, compared with roughly three quarters of clonotypes and approximately 45% of reads in RNA-seq.

Sequences SGHNT (CDR1) and YYREEE (CDR2) are obtained from the germline V gene (reference sequence). The CDR3 runs 15 residues from the cysteine to the phenylalanine. CDR3 DNA is the only sequence kept; it has 45 bases, read in frame from the first base. Between the V and J ends, shortened by 2 bases and 4 bases respectively, the junction contains 12 bases. TCR libraries were constructed from roughly 360 ng RNA using the Immunoverse kit, and molecular barcoded adaptors covering alpha/delta and beta/gamma chains were employed. The same RNA used for transcriptome sequencing was used for TCR library preparation. Sequencing of the TCR libraries was done on an Illumina HiSeq 4000 with 2 x 150 cycles. In the source study's methods: TCR reads were aligned to human V, D, J and C references and assembled into CDR3 clonotypes with MiXCR, including quality filtering and error correction. The tcR package in R was used to analyze clonotype counts and gene usage diversity. For inspection of raw mapping reads, RNA-seq reads were mapped by STAR aligner version 2.5.3a onto GRCh37 of the human genome. To test how sequencing depth affected the clonotypes detected, IR-seq fastq files were randomly downsampled with Seqtk 1.3. TCRdb cleaned the public reads at Q25 with fastp, built clones with MiXCR and kept in-frame beta chains. Each entry is one CDR3 protein sequence, shown with its most common DNA and genes. V and J calls and clone size were set by TCRdb, not the authors. This sample comprises about 25,000 distinct CDR3 sequences, approximately 22% of them detected only once. In total, the top ten clones hold more than 45% of the sample.

Every patient had bone marrow sampled at the time of active disease. Ficoll-Hypaque density gradient centrifugation was used to isolate bone marrow mononuclear cells. CD138-negative cells were obtained by negative selection after labeling with CD138 magnetic microbeads on a MACS separator, removing myeloma plasma cells. Flow cytometry on an Attune NxT with CD138 antibodies was used to check the purity of the isolated cells. Total RNA was extracted with TRIzol reagent and quantified with a NanoDrop spectrophotometer. Paired RNA-seq and IR-seq were performed on the CD138-negative bone marrow sample of each patient. Concerning this clonotype itself: Its antigen is currently not known. Base qualities are not at hand, and no much larger clone is one base apart.

The specimen was a population of CD138-negative cells sorted from bone marrow. The intended sense of this specimen's cell subset or site label: bone marrow mononuclear cells depleted of CD138+ plasma/myeloma cells by negative magnetic selection. The V and J segments used are TRBV5-4 and TRBJ1-4; matching of 5 bases hints at TRBD1 as the D gene. This receptor was identified in a donor aged 40 or older with multiple myeloma. DNA sequence: TGTGCCAGCAGCTTCGACGGGACTGTTAATGAAAAACTGTTTTTT. The translation is CASSFDGTVNEKLFF.